The 20 T cell receptor beta chains below were found in one sample sequenced in a study of blood T cell repertoires in COVID-19. Libraries were prepared by immunoSEQ multiplex PCR; TCRdb keeps only in-frame clonotypes and omits some of them. Of about 370,000 clones listed, over 75% were seen once; the top ten hold over 9.5%. Sequencing used peripheral blood. These receptors all come from a young woman with COVID-19, enrolled during active disease.

CDR3 protein: CATSRAQGGSGANVLTF. In DNA form, the CDR3 reads TGTGCCACCAGCAGAGCCCAGGGTGGCTCTGGGGCCAACGTCCTGACTTTC. This rearrangement joins TRBV15 to TRBJ2-6, with D perhaps matching TRBD1 (5 bases). The CDR3 sequence is 17 residues long. CDR1 and CDR2 (germline): LNHNV, YYDKDF (reference sequence). The V end was cut by 1 base, the J end by 0 bases, with 10 bases between. The variable domain in full, completed from reference TRBV15 and TRBJ2-6, reads DAMVIQNPRYQVTQFGKPVTLSCSQTLNHNVMYWYQQKSSQAPKLLFHYYDKDFNNEADTPDNFQSRRPNTSFCFLDIRSPGLGDTAMYLCATSRAQGGSGANVLTFGAGSRLTVL.

The chain couples TRBV15 to TRBJ2-2, with 13 positions matching TRBD2. The CDR3 sequence is 17 residues long. Germline CDR1 is LNHNV and CDR2 is YYDKDF (reference sequence). Unmatched junction bases numbered 8, after V lost 6 bases and J lost 4 bases. The CDR3 sequence is CATRIRLAGGLTGELFF. CDR3 bases: TGTGCCACCAGGATCCGACTAGCGGGAGGACTCACCGGGGAGCTGTTTTTT.

The gene calls are TRBV4-1 and TRBJ1-4; a possible D gene is TRBD1 (6 bases). From germline, CDR1 is MGHRA and CDR2 YSYEKL. The CDR3 spans 15 residues. Between the trimmed V and J ends, which lost 1 base and 4 bases, there was a span of 10 bases. For the CDR3, the DNA is TGCGCCAGCAGCCAAGGCGGACAGTATAATGAAAAACTGTTTTTT. It specifies CASSQGGQYNEKLFF.

Points on this clone: Additional DNA sequences in this sample encode the identical CDR3. The chain employs TRBV28 and TRBJ1-2; D may be TRBD1 (5 bases). The V gene lost 2 bases and the J gene lost 5 bases, with 6 bases spanning the gap. Per germline, CDR1 MDHEN and CDR2 SYDVKM. There are 12 residues in the CDR3. The CDR3 loop reads CASSLQGYGYTF. The CDR3 DNA reads TGTGCCAGCAGTTTACAGGGATATGGCTACACCTTC.

A single count supports this clone. The rearrangement joins TRBV5-5 to TRBJ1-2; no reliable D call. The V gene lost 5 bases and the J gene lost 0 bases, with 8 bases spanning the gap. This CDR3 has 13 amino acids. Germline V gene lookup returns CDR1 SGHKS and CDR2 YYEKEE (reference sequence). The CDR3 DNA reads TGTGCCAGCAGGGTCTCAGCTAACTATGGCTACACCTTC. Its translation is CASRVSANYGYTF. The full variable domain, in which reference TRBV5-5 and TRBJ1-2 provide the parts outside the CDR3, is DAGVTQSPTHLIKTRGQQVTLRCSPISGHKSVSWYQQVLGQGPQFIFQYYEKEERGRGNFPDRFSARQFPNYSSELNVNALLLGDSALYLCASRVSANYGYTFGSGTRLTVV.

DNA for the CDR3: TGTGCCAGCAGCGTAGGAACAGGTCGGAATTCACCCCTCCACTTT. Protein product: CASSVGTGRNSPLHF. The gene calls are TRBV9 and TRBJ1-6; weak D call: TRBD1 (5 bases). V was shortened by 0 bases and J by 7 bases, with 11 bases between the two germline ends. Germline CDR1 and CDR2: SGDLS and YYNGEE. CDR3 length: 15 amino acids.

The genes are TRBV29-1 and TRBJ2-1; 9 nucleotides align to TRBD2. The CDR3 is made up of 15 amino acids. V was pared by 1 base and J by 2 bases, with 3 bases of the junction left unmatched. Germline V gene sequence: CDR1 SQVTM, CDR2 ANQGSEA. CDR3 DNA sequence: TGCAGCGTTGAAGGGGCTAGCGGGACCTACAATGAGCAGTTCTTC. This encodes CSVEGASGTYNEQFF.

This clone is a singleton in its sample. The chain joins TRBV11-2 to TRBJ2-3; 12 positions agree with TRBD2. CDR1 SGHAT and CDR2 FQNNGV come from the germline V gene. The ends lost 3 bases at V and 3 bases at J; junction bases unmatched: 7. The CDR3 consists of 17 residues. The CDR3 is CASSLWTSGMGTDTQYF. DNA for the CDR3: TGTGCCAGCAGCTTGTGGACTAGCGGGATGGGAACAGATACGCAGTATTTT. The complete variable domain, with remaining parts taken from reference TRBV11-2 and TRBJ2-3, reads EAGVAQSPRYKIIEKRQSVAFWCNPISGHATLYWYQQILGQGPKLLIQFQNNGVVDDSQLPKDRFSAERLKGVDSTLKIQPAKLEDSAVYLCASSLWTSGMGTDTQYFGPGTRLTVL.

This clone was counted once. This sequence joins TRBV19 and TRBJ1-5; no reliable D call. V was shortened by 4 bases and J by 1 base, with 5 bases between the two germline ends. The CDR3 runs to 13 residues. Germline V gene lookup returns CDR1 LNHDA and CDR2 SQIVND (reference sequence). The CDR3 is CASSSQSNQPQHF. The DNA of the CDR3 is TGTGCCAGTAGTAGCCAGAGCAATCAGCCCCAGCATTTT.

V is TRBV24-1 and J is TRBJ2-1; 8 bases map to TRBD1. V gave up 3 bases and J gave up 8 bases; unmatched junction bases: 11. The CDR3 is 16 residues long. Germline CDR1 reads KGHDR; CDR2 reads SFDVKD. This CDR3 is CATSDHRGFVSDEQFF. In nucleotides, the CDR3 is TGTGCCACCAGTGATCACAGGGGGTTCGTGTCTGATGAGCAGTTCTTC.

In this sample, this clone turned up once. The V gene is TRBV2, the J gene TRBJ1-1; 7 bases agree with TRBD1. The germline gives CDR1 SNHLY, CDR2 FYNNEI. The J segment lost 1 base and the V segment lost 7 bases, leaving 3 bases of the junction unmatched. The CDR3 spans 13 residues. The chain's CDR3 is CASNDRENTEAFF. The CDR3 DNA reads as TGTGCCAGCAATGACAGGGAGAACACTGAAGCTTTCTTT.

This chain joins TRBV24-1 and TRBJ2-6; TRBD2 is a possible D gene (6 bases). This CDR3 has 15 residues. V dropped 3 bases and J dropped 2 bases, with 7 bases sitting between them. Germline CDR1 is KGHDR and CDR2 is SFDVKD. Here the CDR3 reads CATSDAGTGANVLTF. CDR3 nucleotides: TGTGCCACCAGTGATGCGGGGACTGGGGCCAACGTCCTGACTTTC.

The V call is TRBV18, the J call TRBJ2-5; TRBD1 aligns across 8 bases. J lost 4 bases, V lost 3 bases, and 4 bases had no gene match. Germline V gene data show CDR1 as KGHSH and CDR2 as LQKENI. The CDR3 consists of 14 residues. The CDR3 DNA sequence: TGTGCCAGCTCACCGGGACAGGTCGGAGAGACCCAGTACTTC. This gives the protein CASSPGQVGETQYF. Based on the CDR3 plus reference TRBV18 and TRBJ2-5, the full variable domain is NAGVMQNPRHLVRRRGQEARLRCSPMKGHSHVYWYRQLPEEGLKFMVYLQKENIIDESGMPKERFSAEFPKEGPSILRIQQVVRGDSAAYFCASSPGQVGETQYFGPGTRLLVL.

The V and J genes are TRBV9 and TRBJ2-5, with 15 bases aligning to TRBD2. Looked up from germline, CDR1 is SGDLS and CDR2 is YYNGEE. This CDR3 contains 19 residues. V was clipped by 3 bases and J by 4 bases; unmatched bases: 13. The CDR3 spells CASSAGLAGGWSSRETQYF. As DNA, the CDR3 is TGTGCCAGCAGCGCCGGACTAGCGGGAGGGTGGTCTAGTAGAGAGACCCAGTACTTC.

The chain uses TRBV4-1 and TRBJ1-2; D gene unclear. The V and J ends lost 0 bases and 6 bases respectively, with 14 bases between them. The germline V gene has CDR1 MGHRA and CDR2 YSYEKL. This CDR3 has 15 residues. The CDR3 DNA reads TGCGCCAGCAGCCAAGAAGTGGTGGCGGGTGATGGCTACACCTTC. It translates to CASSQEVVAGDGYTF.

This chain joins TRBV2 and TRBJ2-2, with TRBD2 matching over 8 bases. V lost 11 bases to trimming and J lost 7 bases; unmatched junction nucleotides: 9. Germline loops: CDR1 SNHLY, CDR2 FYNNEI. This CDR3 has 13 amino acids. This chain's CDR3 is CAGTREGGGELFF. For the CDR3, the DNA is TGTGCCGGTACCCGGGAGGGTGGCGGGGAGCTGTTTTTT.

The genes are TRBV30 and TRBJ1-2; 9 bases are a match to TRBD1. CDR1 and CDR2 (germline): GTSNPN, SVGIG (reference sequence). Trimming took 3 bases from V and 4 from J; bases not matched to a gene: 6. This CDR3 has 14 residues. This CDR3 reads CAWRVDRGSYGYTF. CDR3 DNA sequence: TGTGCCTGGAGGGTGGACAGGGGCTCCTATGGCTACACCTTC. The whole variable domain, remainder taken from reference TRBV30 and TRBJ1-2, is SQTIHQWPATLVQPVGSPLSLECTVEGTSNPNLYWYRQAAGRGLQLLFYSVGIGQISSEVPQNLSASRPQDRQFILSSKKLLLSDSGFYLCAWRVDRGSYGYTFGSGTRLTVV.

This rearrangement joins TRBV19 to TRBJ2-1; D unresolved. Trimming pared 3 bases from V and 9 bases from J, leaving 6 bases between. This CDR3 has 11 amino acids. The germline gives CDR1 LNHDA, CDR2 SQIVND (reference sequence). CDR3 coding DNA: TGTGCCAGTAGTATCCGCGGTGAGCAGTTCTTC. Amino acid sequence: CASSIRGEQFF.

The chain joins TRBV6-5 to TRBJ2-3; 9 bases are shared with TRBD1. This CDR3 comprises 15 residues. Germline trimming cut 6 bases from V and 3 bases from J; bases unmatched to any gene: 7. Per the germline V gene, CDR1 is MNHEY and CDR2 is SVGAGI. The CDR3 coding sequence is TGTGCCAGCAGCCCGGGACAGGGAGGGACAGATACGCAGTATTTT. This gives the protein CASSPGQGGTDTQYF.

The chain employs TRBV28 and TRBJ2-5; 10 bases agree with TRBD2. This CDR3 comprises 16 residues. The junction had 12 bases not matched to a gene; V was cut back by 6 bases and J by 5 bases. The V gene's germline CDR1 is MDHEN and CDR2 SYDVKM. CDR3 nucleotides: TGTGCCAGCAGACCTGCTCTAGCGGGAGCGGGGGAGACCCAGTACTTC. Protein: CASRPALAGAGETQYF.